These 18 T cell receptor beta chains were sequenced from one sample in a study of blood T cell repertoires in COVID-19. Using immunoSEQ multiplex PCR, the repertoire was profiled, and TCRdb retains in-frame clones only, with some absent. The sample has some 370,000 clones; roughly 87% are singletons. The sequenced sample was PBMCs or T cells enriched from blood (not recorded which). These receptors were obtained from a woman in her fifties or sixties who had recovered from COVID-19.

V is TRBV5-1 and J is TRBJ1-1, with TRBD1 matching over 9 bases. Germline V gene lookup returns CDR1 SGHRS and CDR2 YFSETQ. This CDR3 spans 16 amino acids. Trimming cost V 0 bases and J 3 bases; bases outside gene matches: 6. CDR3 in DNA: TGCGCCAGCAGCTTGGGCCCGGGACAGGGATACACTGAAGCTTTCTTT. It codes for CASSLGPGQGYTEAFF.

This rearrangement joins TRBV4-1 to TRBJ1-1, with 9 bases matching TRBD1. Per the germline V gene, CDR1 is MGHRA and CDR2 is YSYEKL. This CDR3 is 17 amino acids long. The V gene end was trimmed by 1 base and the J gene end by 5 bases; junction bases not matched to a gene: 11. The CDR3: CASSQAETGGARTEAFF. DNA for the CDR3: TGCGCCAGCAGCCAAGCCGAAACAGGGGGCGCGAGGACTGAAGCTTTCTTT.

As regards this clone: Other DNA sequences in the same sample also yield this CDR3. The chain has TRBV6-5 and TRBJ1-5; D gene uncertain. This CDR3 spans 15 amino acids. The germline V gene has CDR1 MNHEY and CDR2 SVGAGI. V lost 0 bases and J lost 0, with 6 bases in between. The CDR3 sequence is CASSYSRYSNQPQHF. The CDR3 nucleotides are TGTGCCAGCAGTTACTCACGGTATAGCAATCAGCCCCAGCATTTT.

The DNA for the CDR3 is TGTGCCAGCAGGGCAGGGAAGGGCTACGAGCAGTACTTC. Translated: CASRAGKGYEQYF. The chain is built from TRBV11-3 and TRBJ2-7; a weak D match, TRBD1 (5 bases). Germline V gene data show CDR1 as SGHNT and CDR2 as YENEEA. The CDR3 has 13 residues. V lost 6 bases and J lost 3, with 12 bases in between. Full variable domain (missing parts from reference TRBV11-3 and TRBJ2-7): EAGVVQSPRYKIIEKKQPVAFWCNPISGHNTLYWYLQNLGQGPELLIRYENEEAVDDSQLPKDRFSAERLKGVDSTLKIQPAELGDSAVYLCASRAGKGYEQYFGPGTRLTVT.

V gene TRBV5-6 combines with J gene TRBJ1-1, with unresolved D. The CDR3 covers 15 residues. V shed 1 base and J shed 1 base, with 11 bases lying between them. The germline gives CDR1 SGHDT, CDR2 YYEEEE. The CDR3 DNA is TGTGCCAGCAGCTTGTTGCCAGAACCGAACACTGAAGCTTTCTTT. Translation gives CASSLLPEPNTEAFF.

V and J are TRBV2 and TRBJ2-3; 9 bases line up with TRBD2. Germline V lookup: CDR1 SNHLY, CDR2 FYNNEI. The CDR3 contains 16 residues. Trimming cost V 6 bases and J 3 bases; bases outside gene matches: 10. The CDR3 DNA reads TGTGCCAGCAGGGCCCGACTAGCGGTGACGACAGATACGCAGTATTTT. It codes for CASRARLAVTTDTQYF.

The DNA for the CDR3 is TGTGCCAGCAGCTTTGGGGACAGGGACGCGAACACCATATATTTT. As protein: CASSFGDRDANTIYF. This chain uses TRBV5-8 with TRBJ1-3, with 9 bases lining up with TRBD1. Germline trimming cut 2 bases from V and 7 bases from J; bases unmatched to any gene: 7. The CDR3 is 15 residues long. CDR1 SGHTS and CDR2 YDEGEE come from the germline V gene.

The chain links TRBV25-1 to TRBJ1-6, with no clear D. The germline CDR1 and CDR2 sequences are MGHDK and SYGVNS. The CDR3 has 15 residues. V lost 7 bases and J 10 bases, leaving 20 bases between the germline ends. In nucleotides, the CDR3 is TGTGCCAGCACCTCCGGGTGGGAGGTAGGATCACCCCTCCACTTT. This translates into CASTSGWEVGSPLHF.

This clone appeared a single time. V is TRBV3-1 (or the pseudogene TRBV3-2) and J is TRBJ1-2; 8 bases fit TRBD1. The germline CDR1 and CDR2 sequences are LGHDT and YNNKEL (reference sequence). The CDR3 covers 17 residues. V shed 0 bases, J shed 4 bases, and the junction held 10 bases outside the gene matches. CDR3 amino acids: CASSQDGIGTGVYGYTF. The CDR3 DNA sequence: TGTGCCAGCAGCCAAGACGGGATCGGGACAGGAGTCTATGGCTACACCTTC.

The chain recombines TRBV20-1 with TRBJ1-4; possibly TRBD1 for D (5 bases). V was clipped by 3 bases and J by 0 bases, with 17 bases between them. Germline V gene data show CDR1 as DFQATT and CDR2 as SNEGSKA (reference sequence). This CDR3 has 17 amino acids. The CDR3 region is CSASVQRGPATNEKLFF. The DNA for the CDR3 is TGCAGTGCTAGTGTTCAGCGGGGACCTGCAACTAATGAAAAACTGTTTTTT.

This chain uses TRBV3-1 (or the pseudogene TRBV3-2) with TRBJ2-1; 8 bases are shared with TRBD1. V lost 4 bases, J lost 8 bases, and 7 bases stayed unmatched. Germline assignment: CDR1 LGHDT and CDR2 YNNKEL (reference sequence). The CDR3 has 14 amino acids. Here the CDR3 reads CASSLRDRLDEQFF. In DNA, the CDR3 is TGTGCCAGCAGCCTCCGGGACAGGTTGGATGAGCAGTTCTTC.

The CDR3 DNA reads as TGCAGCGTTGAAGATCTGGGGGGGACCACTGAAGCTTTCTTT. Its translation is CSVEDLGGTTEAFF. This chain connects TRBV29-1 to TRBJ1-1; the D gene is possibly TRBD1 (5 bases). The CDR3 spans 14 residues. The germline V gene encodes CDR1 SQVTM and CDR2 ANQGSEA. The V end lost 0 bases, the J end lost 4 bases, and 12 bases lay between the germline ends.

This clone was seen more than once but under ten times. The rearrangement uses TRBV7-2 and TRBJ1-3, with 7 bases matching TRBD1. Germline CDR1 reads SGHTA; CDR2 reads FQGNSA. CDR3 length: 18 residues. Trimming at V came to 0 bases and at J to 0 bases, leaving 8 bases not matched to a gene. The chain's CDR3 is CASSLAGTAKGSGNTIYF. For the CDR3, the DNA is TGTGCCAGCAGCTTAGCCGGGACAGCGAAAGGCTCTGGAAACACCATATATTTT.

J is TRBJ2-2 and V is TRBV30, with no clear D. This CDR3 comprises 13 residues. Per germline, CDR1 GTSNPN and CDR2 SVGIG (reference sequence). V was cut by 2 bases and J by 6 bases, with 10 bases left in between. CDR3 nucleotide sequence: TGTGCCTGGAGTTCTCGTTGGCCCGGGGAGCTGTTTTTT. It yields the protein CAWSSRWPGELFF.

V and J are TRBV6-2 or TRBV6-3 and TRBJ2-5, with 12 bases matching TRBD2. The CDR3 covers 16 residues. The germline gives CDR1 MNHEY, CDR2 SVGEGT. V dropped 4 bases and J dropped 4; count of bases not matched to a gene: 7. The CDR3 DNA follows: TGTGCCAGCAGTTCAAGACTAGCGGGAGTAGTAGAGACCCAGTACTTC. It translates to CASSSRLAGVVETQYF.

The genes are TRBV6-5 and TRBJ2-7, with D possibly TRBD1 on 5 matching bases. CDR3 length: 15 amino acids. The V end lost 2 bases, the J end lost 0 bases, and 11 bases lay between the germline ends. CDR1 is MNHEY and CDR2 is SVGAGI in the germline V gene. The CDR3 spells CASSYGSGISYEQYF. The CDR3 bases are TGTGCCAGCAGTTACGGGTCAGGGATCTCCTACGAGCAGTACTTC.

The V call is TRBV3-1 (or the pseudogene TRBV3-2), the J call TRBJ1-3, with 9 bases fitting TRBD1. This CDR3 has 17 amino acids. Germline V lookup: CDR1 LGHDT, CDR2 YNNKEL (reference sequence). Trimming cost V 7 bases and J 0 bases; bases outside gene matches: 10. CDR3 sequence: CASKSGTGRSSGNTIYF. CDR3 bases: TGTGCCAGCAAATCCGGGACAGGGCGAAGCTCTGGAAACACCATATATTTT.

The V call is TRBV12-3 or TRBV12-4, the J call TRBJ2-3; perhaps TRBD2 as D (6 bases). The CDR3 sequence is 13 residues long. V lost 8 bases, J lost 2 bases, and 11 bases lay in between. The CDR3: CASLANPTDTQYF. Written as DNA, the CDR3 is TGTGCCAGCCTAGCGAACCCCACAGATACGCAGTATTTT.